This T cell receptor (beta chain) originates from a study of blood T cells in healthy people across ages. The CDR3 length is 14 residues. Trimming stripped 8 bases from V and 0 bases from J, with 12 bases between. Germline loops: CDR1 MNHNY, CDR2 SVGAGI (reference sequence). A second PCR of roughly 7 to 11 cycles used a sample-barcoded 5' primer and a J-beta primer mix. TCRdb itself ran the 5' RACE reads through MiXCR, one entry per CDR3 protein. The sample has roughly 900,000 distinct CDR3 sequences, about 30% seen once. This clonotype showed up many times. Researchers report isolating at least 6 million PBMCs per sample.

The sample comprised blood. This rearrangement joins TRBV6-6 to TRBJ2-3; D may be TRBD1 (6 bases). This receptor was obtained from a woman of 80 years or more in good health. Here the CDR3 reads CASCRGPSTDTQYF. CDR3 nucleotides: TGTGCCAGCTGCAGGGGCCCCAGCACAGATACGCAGTATTTT.